A selection of T cell receptor beta chains follows, all from one sample in a study of beta chain features in type 1 diabetes. The assay was immunoSEQ multiplex PCR, and TCRdb's table has in-frame clones only and misses some. Here the sample spans 350,000 to 450,000 clones, 14% being singletons. Sequencing was done on a sample of naive CD4+ T cells from blood. The origin of the receptors is a man younger than 45 in good health. CDR3s include the opening cysteine and the closing phenylalanine or tryptophan. The order of the fields is clone size, J gene, V gene, D gene, CDR3 DNA, CDR3 protein. A D gene is named only where the DNA matches it firmly. Clone size is not always given. Where it is, it says once, few, many or a class for expanded clones.

few TRBJ2-6 TRBV15 - TGTGCCACCAGCACCCCTAGAGGGGCCAACGTCCTGACTTTC CATSTPRGANVLTF
- TRBJ2-3 TRBV7-2 - TGTGCCAGCAGCTTTAACACAGATACGCAGTATTTT CASSFNTDTQYF
few TRBJ2-3 TRBV15 TRBD2 TGTGCCACCAGCGGGACTAGCCGTACGCAGTATTTT CATSGTSRTQYF
few TRBJ2-6 TRBV9 - TGTGCCAGCAGCGTAAGATCGGGAGAAGCGGGCGACTCTGGGGCCAACGTCCTGACTTTC CASSVRSGEAGDSGANVLTF
few TRBJ2-3 TRBV29-1 - TGCAGCGGTGGCGAAGGGAGCACAGATACGCAGTATTTT CSGGEGSTDTQYF
few TRBJ2-5 TRBV18 - TGTGCCAGCTCATCCCTAGCGAGCCAAGAGACCCAGTACTTC CASSSLASQETQYF
- TRBJ2-4 TRBV7-9 - TGTGCCAGCAGCTTAAGTCCTTGGGACGCCAAAAACATTCAGTACTTC CASSLSPWDAKNIQYF
- TRBJ1-2 TRBV5-4 - TGTGCCAGCAGCTTACCCCCAGGTTATGGCTACACCTTC CASSLPPGYGYTF
- TRBJ1-2 TRBV29-1 - TGCAGCGTTGAGGAGGGCTACACCTTC CSVEEGYTF
many TRBJ2-4 TRBV29-1 - TGCAGCGCTGACAGCCACAAAAACATTCAGTACTTC CSADSHKNIQYF
few TRBJ2-6 TRBV9 - TGTGCCAGCAGCGTATCTGGGGCCAACGTCCTGACTTTC CASSVSGANVLTF
few TRBJ2-5 TRBV5-1 - TGCGCCAGCAGCTCGACTCTCGGGGAGACCCAGTACTTC CASSSTLGETQYF
few TRBJ1-4 TRBV5-4 - TGTGCCAGCAGCCCAGGACTGACGAATGAAAAACTGTTTTTT CASSPGLTNEKLFF
few TRBJ2-1 TRBV9 - TGTGCCAGCAGCGTACCCAGGGCGAGCTCCTACAATGAGCAGTTCTTC CASSVPRASSYNEQFF
- TRBJ2-3 TRBV10-3 - TGTGCCATCACTCAACGGGGCGGGTACACAGATACGCAGTATTTT CAITQRGGYTDTQYF
few TRBJ2-1 TRBV29-1 TRBD2 TGCAGCGTGGGACTAGCGGGAGTACGCGAGCAGTTCTTC CSVGLAGVREQFF
- TRBJ2-1 TRBV6-1 TRBD2 TGTGCCAGCAGTGATCCGATTGCGGGAGTAGTCTACAATGAGCAGTTCTTC CASSDPIAGVVYNEQFF